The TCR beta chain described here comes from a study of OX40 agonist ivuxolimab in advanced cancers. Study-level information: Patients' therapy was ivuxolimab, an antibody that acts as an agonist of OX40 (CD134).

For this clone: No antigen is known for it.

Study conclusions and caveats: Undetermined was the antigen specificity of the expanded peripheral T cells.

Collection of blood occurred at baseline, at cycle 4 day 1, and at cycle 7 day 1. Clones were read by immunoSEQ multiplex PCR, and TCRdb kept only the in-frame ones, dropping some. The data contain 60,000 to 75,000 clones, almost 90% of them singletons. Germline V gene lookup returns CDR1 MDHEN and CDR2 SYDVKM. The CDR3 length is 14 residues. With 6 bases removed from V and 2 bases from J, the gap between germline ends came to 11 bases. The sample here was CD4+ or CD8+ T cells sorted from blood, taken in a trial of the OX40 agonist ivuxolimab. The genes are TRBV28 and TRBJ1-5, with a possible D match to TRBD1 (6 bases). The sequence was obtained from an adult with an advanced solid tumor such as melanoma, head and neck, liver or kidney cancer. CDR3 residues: CASRRAGGNQPQHF. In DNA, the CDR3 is TGTGCCAGCAGAAGGGCAGGGGGCAATCAGCCCCAGCATTTT. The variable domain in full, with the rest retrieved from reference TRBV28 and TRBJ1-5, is DVKVTQSSRYLVKRTGEKVFLECVQDMDHENMFWYRQDPGLGLRLIYFSYDVKMKEKGDIPEGYSVSREKKERFSLILESASTNQTSMYLCASRRAGGNQPQHFGDGTRLSIL.